Listed below are T cell receptor beta chains from one sample, sequenced in a study of T cell responses to AZD1222 COVID-19 vaccine. Clones were sequenced by immunoSEQ multiplex PCR, and TCRdb holds only the in-frame ones, with some missing. The data show 45,000 or so clones, with about 92% seen just once and about a third held by the top ten. Sequenced here: peripheral blood, sampled 28 days after the second AZD1222 dose. These receptors were collected from an adult who received the AZD1222 COVID-19 vaccine. The CDR3 runs from the conserved cysteine through the conserved F or W. A D gene is named only where the DNA matches it firmly.

V gene	D gene	J gene	CDR3 DNA	CDR3 protein
TRBV6-5	NA	TRBJ1-1	TGTGCCAGCAGTTACCTCCAGGTCTCGAACACTGAAGCTTTCTTT	CASSYLQVSNTEAFF
TRBV3-1/TRBV3-2	NA	TRBJ2-1	TGTGCCAGCAGCCTCCAAGACCAGAGTAATGAGCAGTTCTTC	CASSLQDQSNEQFF
TRBV9	NA	TRBJ2-1	TGTGCCAGCAGCGTAGGGTTGAGAGACAATGAGCAGTTCTTC	CASSVGLRDNEQFF
TRBV7-9	TRBD1	TRBJ1-2	TGTGCCAGCAGCCCCGGACAGGGGGACTATGGCTACACCTTC	CASSPGQGDYGYTF
TRBV4-3	NA	TRBJ1-4	TGCGCCAGCAGCCAAGACAGGCAGCATAATGAAAAACTGTTTTTT	CASSQDRQHNEKLFF
TRBV5-4	NA	TRBJ1-1	TGTGCCAGCAGCTTGGCGGGGGGGGCCAGGTGGACTGAAGCTTTCTTT	CASSLAGGARWTEAFF
TRBV30	TRBD1	TRBJ1-5	TGTGCCTTACAGGGGGGGAGCAATCAGCCCCAGCATTTT	CALQGGSNQPQHF
TRBV7-2	TRBD1	TRBJ1-2	TGTGCCAGCAGCTTAGGGAGACAGGGAGGCGGCTACACCTTC	CASSLGRQGGGYTF
TRBV7-2	NA	TRBJ1-1	TGTGCCAGCAGCTCCCGGGGGGGAGACACTGAAGCTTTCTTT	CASSSRGGDTEAFF
TRBV6-5	NA	TRBJ2-7	TGTGCCAGCAGCTTGGGGGCCCCGACCGGCGAGCAGTACTTC	CASSLGAPTGEQYF
TRBV2	NA	TRBJ1-2	TGTGCCAGCAGTGAAGAGGTCGGGATAAACTATGGCTACACCTTC	CASSEEVGINYGYTF
TRBV21-1	NA	TRBJ2-7	TGTGCCAGCAGCATAGACAGGGGTAACGACGAGCAGTACTTC	CASSIDRGNDEQYF
TRBV5-1	NA	TRBJ2-1	TGCGCCAGCAGCTTTTCCCTCGCCAATGAGCAGTTCTTC	CASSFSLANEQFF
TRBV11-3	TRBD1	TRBJ1-1	TGTGCCAGCAGCTTAAGAAGGGGGCACACTGAAGCTTTCTTT	CASSLRRGHTEAFF
TRBV9	NA	TRBJ1-4	TGTGCCAGCAGCGGGGTAGCGGCGCAGGATAATGAAAAACTGTTTTTT	CASSGVAAQDNEKLFF
TRBV7-8	NA	TRBJ1-6	TGTGCCAGCAGCGAACAGGAGAGCTCCTATAATTCACCCCTCCACTTT	CASSEQESSYNSPLHF
TRBV24-1	NA	TRBJ2-2	TGTGCCACCAGTGATTCAATCGGGGAGGTCGGGGAGCTGTTTTTT	CATSDSIGEVGELFF
TRBV5-4	TRBD1	TRBJ1-2	TGTGCCAGCAGCAGGGACAGGGAATATGGCTACACCTTC	CASSRDREYGYTF
TRBV5-1	NA	TRBJ1-1	TGCGCCAGCAGCTTAAATACAGGGTCAGGTACTGAAGCTTTCTTT	CASSLNTGSGTEAFF
TRBV27	NA	TRBJ1-1	TGTGCCAGCAGTTTAATCCGGGCGGGAACTGAAGCTTTCTTT	CASSLIRAGTEAFF
TRBV18	NA	TRBJ1-4	TGTGCCAGCTCATCAAGGACGGAAACTAATGAAAAACTGTTTTTT	CASSSRTETNEKLFF
TRBV19	NA	TRBJ1-6	TGTGCCAGTAGTATAGTACCCGGACGGGGGGATTCACCCCTCCACTTT	CASSIVPGRGDSPLHF
TRBV27	NA	TRBJ1-2	TGTGCCAGCAGTTTAACGGAACAGCCTCTCTATGGCTACACCTTC	CASSLTEQPLYGYTF
TRBV18	NA	TRBJ2-2	TGTGCCAGCTCACCGCGTGCCTTAGACGCCGGGGAGCTGTTTTTT	CASSPRALDAGELFF
TRBV24-1	NA	TRBJ2-1	TGTGCCACCAGTAGGTCCCCTGCCGCGGACGAGCAGTTCTTC	CATSRSPAADEQFF
TRBV21-1	NA	TRBJ1-5	TGTGCCAGCAGCAATGGGTACAGGGGGCGAGGCAATCAGCCCCAGCATTTT	CASSNGYRGRGNQPQHF
TRBV5-8	NA	TRBJ2-7	TGTGCCAGCAGCTTGGGGGGGCCCCCATCCTACGAGCAGTACTTC	CASSLGGPPSYEQYF